Below are 17 T cell receptor beta chains sequenced from a single sample in a study of blood T cell repertoires in COVID-19 (dated by TCRdb to the early 2020s). Library preparation employed the immunoSEQ multiplex PCR assay. The table was pulled from immuneACCESS by TCRdb, which kept in-frame rearrangements only. Such tables lose some clones; where checked, under half of the loss comes from unresolved V genes, and the rest has no known cause. This sample holds hundreds of thousands of clones; roughly 83% were observed only once. Approximately 2% of the sample comes from the top ten. Sample: PBMCs or T cells enriched from blood (not recorded which). The receptors were gathered from a woman aged 45 to 65 who had recovered from COVID-19.

The V and J genes are TRBV29-1 and TRBJ1-2, with 9 nucleotides matching TRBD1. The germline V gene has CDR1 SQVTM and CDR2 ANQGSEA. The CDR3 has 15 amino acids. Losses at the gene ends were 5 bases for V and 3 bases for J; bases not matched to a gene: 10. The CDR3, as DNA: TGCAGCGTTCAAGTCTACAGACAGGGGGACTATGGCTACACCTTC. Residues: CSVQVYRQGDYGYTF.

The V and J genes are TRBV4-1 and TRBJ1-5; D unresolved. V lost 1 base to trimming and J lost 0 bases, with 7 bases between them. The CDR3 contains 15 residues. The germline V gene has CDR1 MGHRA and CDR2 YSYEKL. CDR3 sequence reads: CASSQVSLSNQPQHF. DNA for the CDR3: TGCGCCAGCAGCCAAGTGTCCCTTAGCAATCAGCCCCAGCATTTT.

This clone was counted between two and nine times. For the CDR3, the DNA is TGTGCCAGCAGCCAAACCCTCGGGACAGGGGGCAGTAAGACCCAGTACTTC. Amino acid sequence: CASSQTLGTGGSKTQYF. The V call is TRBV7-9, the J call TRBJ2-5; 12 bases match TRBD1. V lost 5 bases to trimming and J lost 6 bases; unmatched junction nucleotides: 13. Germline V gives CDR1 SEHNR, CDR2 FQNEAQ (reference sequence). The length of the CDR3 is 17 residues.

The V call is TRBV12-5, the J call TRBJ1-5; 7 nucleotides match TRBD1. CDR1 is LGHNT, CDR2 FRNRAP, per germline. The CDR3 length is 10 residues. V shed 9 bases and J 15 bases; nucleotides not matched to a gene: 8. The CDR3 spells CAREQGSGHF. The DNA of the CDR3 is TGTGCTAGAGAACAGGGGTCCGGGCATTTT.

V usage is TRBV7-9 and J usage is TRBJ1-3; D might be TRBD1 (6 bases). Germline assignment: CDR1 SEHNR and CDR2 FQNEAQ (reference sequence). The CDR3 sequence is 13 residues long. With 6 bases removed from V and 14 bases from J, the gap between germline ends came to 20 bases. CDR3 coding DNA: TGTGCCAGCAGGCCTAGACTCCGGGACACTCTATATTTT. It codes for CASRPRLRDTLYF.

The rearrangement uses TRBV4-1 and TRBJ2-1, with 10 bases aligning to TRBD2. CDR1 and CDR2 from the germline V gene are MGHRA and YSYEKL. V trimming: 3 bases; J trimming: 9 bases; junction bases outside the gene matches: 14. The CDR3 has 17 amino acids. The DNA for the CDR3 is TGCGCCAGCAGCCATCGTCCTCTAGCGGGAGTATTGGGTGAGCAGTTCTTC. It is translated as CASSHRPLAGVLGEQFF.

V is TRBV12-3 or TRBV12-4 and J is TRBJ2-3; 9 bases line up with TRBD2. The junction had 2 bases not matched to a gene; V was cut back by 2 bases and J by 11 bases. There are 12 residues in the CDR3. CDR3 loop: CASSLKLAGQYF. CDR3 sequence (DNA): TGTGCCAGCAGTTTAAAACTAGCGGGGCAGTATTTT.

V gene TRBV19 combines with J gene TRBJ2-1; tentative D call: TRBD1 (5 bases). CDR3 length equals 13 residues. The germline V and J ends were trimmed by 11 bases and 8 bases, with 19 bases remaining between them. Germline loops: CDR1 LNHDA, CDR2 SQIVND (reference sequence). The CDR3 loop is CASCPDSSDEQFF. Here the CDR3 DNA reads TGTGCCTCCTGCCCCGACAGTTCAGATGAGCAGTTCTTC.

In this sample, this clone turned up once. V usage is TRBV7-8 and J usage is TRBJ2-2; D not certain. The CDR3 contains 13 residues. Germline CDR1 is SGHVS and CDR2 is FQNEAQ. The V gene lost 6 bases and the J gene lost 1 base, with 6 bases spanning the gap. The CDR3 protein is CASRQLNTGELFF. The CDR3 bases are TGTGCCAGCAGACAATTGAACACCGGGGAGCTGTTTTTT.

The V gene is TRBV6-6, the J gene TRBJ1-4; D remains ambiguous. This CDR3 has 16 amino acids. Germline V gene lookup returns CDR1 MNHNY and CDR2 SVGAGI (reference sequence). V was shortened by 2 bases and J by 0 bases, with 10 bases between the two germline ends. The CDR3 DNA sequence: TGTGCCAGCAGTTACGGGCAGGCCGCAACTAATGAAAAACTGTTTTTT. Amino acids: CASSYGQAATNEKLFF.

The rearrangement uses TRBV5-1 and TRBJ2-3; TRBD2 agrees at 11 bases. The germline V gene has CDR1 SGHRS and CDR2 YFSETQ. This CDR3 is 16 amino acids long. The J segment lost 3 bases and the V segment lost 2 bases, leaving 5 bases of the junction unmatched. In DNA form, the CDR3 reads TGCGCCAGCAGCTTTGCTCGGACTAGCGGGACAGATACGCAGTATTTT. Translated: CASSFARTSGTDTQYF.

This clone appeared a single time. The chain joins TRBV7-2 to TRBJ1-1; no definite D call. CDR3 length: 14 residues. In germline, CDR1 is SGHTA, CDR2 FQGNSA. Trimming shortened V by 5 bases and J by 1 base, and 11 bases separated the two germline ends. The CDR3 region is CASSPQTSNTEAFF. CDR3 DNA sequence: TGTGCCAGCAGCCCTCAGACTTCGAACACTGAAGCTTTCTTT.

The CDR3, as DNA: TGTGCCAGCAGTTCCCTTTCTGTGCGCTCTGGAAACACCATATATTTT. The encoded protein is CASSSLSVRSGNTIYF. The V gene is TRBV6-5, the J gene TRBJ1-3; D is undetermined. The V and J ends lost 4 bases and 0 bases respectively, with 13 bases between them. The CDR3 contains 16 residues. Germline values: CDR1 MNHEY, CDR2 SVGAGI.

The chain carries TRBV7-8 and TRBJ2-1; 14 bases agree with TRBD2. V gave up 5 bases and J gave up 11 bases; unmatched junction bases: 11. The CDR3 has 16 amino acids. CDR1 and CDR2 (germline): SGHVS, FQNEAQ. The CDR3 coding sequence is TGTGCCAGCAGCCAGAGACTAGCGGGGGGGGTCGGGAAGCAGTTCTTC. Amino acid sequence: CASSQRLAGGVGKQFF.

This clone was seen a single time. V usage is TRBV19 and J usage is TRBJ2-1, with D unclear. The CDR3 has 13 amino acids. Germline CDR1 is LNHDA and CDR2 is SQIVND (reference sequence). V lost 3 bases to trimming and J lost 7 bases, with 10 bases between them. As DNA, the CDR3 is TGTGCCAGTAGTATGAGGTCTTTGAATGAGCAGTTCTTC. Encoded protein: CASSMRSLNEQFF.

This chain links TRBV27 with TRBJ2-5, with 11 bases that match TRBD2. The V gene end was trimmed by 0 bases and the J gene end by 3 bases; junction bases not matched to a gene: 12. This CDR3 comprises 19 residues. CDR1 is MNHEY, CDR2 SMNVEV, per germline (reference sequence). CDR3 DNA sequence: TGTGCCAGCAGTTTATCTTCCAAGCTAGCGGGAGGCATTGAAGAGACCCAGTACTTC. As protein: CASSLSSKLAGGIEETQYF.

The chain couples TRBV24-1 to TRBJ1-2; no clear D gene. The CDR3 spans 14 residues. V was pared by 1 base and J by 2 bases, with 7 bases between. Looked up from germline, CDR1 is KGHDR and CDR2 is SFDVKD. As DNA, the CDR3 is TGTGCCACCAGTGATTTTTCGGTGAACTATGGCTACACCTTC. Its protein is CATSDFSVNYGYTF.